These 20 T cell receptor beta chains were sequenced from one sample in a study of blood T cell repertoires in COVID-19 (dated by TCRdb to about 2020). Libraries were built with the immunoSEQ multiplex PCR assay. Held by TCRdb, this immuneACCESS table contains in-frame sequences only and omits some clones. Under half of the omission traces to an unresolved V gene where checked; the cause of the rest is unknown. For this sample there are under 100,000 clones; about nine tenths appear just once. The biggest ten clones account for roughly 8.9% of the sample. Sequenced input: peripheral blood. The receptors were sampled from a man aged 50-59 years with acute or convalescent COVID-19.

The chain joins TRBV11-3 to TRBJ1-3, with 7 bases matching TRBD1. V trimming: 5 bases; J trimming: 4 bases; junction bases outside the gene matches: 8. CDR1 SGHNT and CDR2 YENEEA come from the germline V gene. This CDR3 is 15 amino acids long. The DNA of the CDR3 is TGTGCCAGCAGCCCTACAGGGGCAGTCGGAAACACCATATATTTT. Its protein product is CASSPTGAVGNTIYF.

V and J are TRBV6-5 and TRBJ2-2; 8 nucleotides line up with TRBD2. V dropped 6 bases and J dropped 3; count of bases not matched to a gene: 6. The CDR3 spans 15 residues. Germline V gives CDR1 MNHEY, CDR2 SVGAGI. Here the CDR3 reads CASSPGGRDTGELFF. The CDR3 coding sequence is TGTGCCAGCAGCCCGGGGGGGCGGGACACCGGGGAGCTGTTTTTT.

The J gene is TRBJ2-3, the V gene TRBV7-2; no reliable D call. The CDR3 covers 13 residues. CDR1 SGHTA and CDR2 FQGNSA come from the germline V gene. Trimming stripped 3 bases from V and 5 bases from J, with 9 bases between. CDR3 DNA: TGTGCCAGCAGCTTCCAGCGAGGAGATACGCAGTATTTT. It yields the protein CASSFQRGDTQYF. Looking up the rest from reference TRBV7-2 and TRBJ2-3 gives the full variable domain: GAGVSQSPSNKVTEKGKDVELRCDPISGHTALYWYRQSLGQGLEFLIYFQGNSAPDKSGLPSDRFSAERTGGSVSTLTIQRTQQEDSAVYLCASSFQRGDTQYFGPGTRLTVL.

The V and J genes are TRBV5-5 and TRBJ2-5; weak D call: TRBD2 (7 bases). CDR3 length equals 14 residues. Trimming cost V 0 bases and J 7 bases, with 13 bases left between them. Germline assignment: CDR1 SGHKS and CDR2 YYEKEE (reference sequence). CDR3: CASSLVGLGGTQYF. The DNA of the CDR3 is TGTGCCAGCAGCTTGGTCGGACTAGGGGGGACCCAGTACTTC.

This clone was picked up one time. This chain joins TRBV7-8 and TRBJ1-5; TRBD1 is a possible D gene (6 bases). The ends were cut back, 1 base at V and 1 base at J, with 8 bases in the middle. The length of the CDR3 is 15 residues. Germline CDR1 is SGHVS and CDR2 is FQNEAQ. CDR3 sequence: CASSLGDTSNQPQHF. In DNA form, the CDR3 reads TGTGCCAGCAGCTTAGGGGACACGAGCAATCAGCCCCAGCATTTT.

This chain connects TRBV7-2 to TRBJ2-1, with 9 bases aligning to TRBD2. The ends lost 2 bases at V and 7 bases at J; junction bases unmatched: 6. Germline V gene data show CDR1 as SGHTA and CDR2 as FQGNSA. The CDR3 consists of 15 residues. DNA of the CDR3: TGTGCCAGCAGCTTAAGCGGGGGGTCCAGGAATGAGCAGTTCTTC. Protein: CASSLSGGSRNEQFF. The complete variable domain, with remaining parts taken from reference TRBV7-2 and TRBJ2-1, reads GAGVSQSPSNKVTEKGKDVELRCDPISGHTALYWYRQSLGQGLEFLIYFQGNSAPDKSGLPSDRFSAERTGGSVSTLTIQRTQQEDSAVYLCASSLSGGSRNEQFFGPGTRLTVL.

The CDR3 nucleotides read TGTGCCAGCAGAACAGGGGGCTGGGGCTACACCTTC. Protein product: CASRTGGWGYTF. V is TRBV6-5 and J is TRBJ1-2; TRBD1 aligns across 9 bases. The CDR3 length is 12 residues. V was clipped by 6 bases and J by 8 bases; unmatched bases: 4. In germline, CDR1 is MNHEY, CDR2 SVGAGI.

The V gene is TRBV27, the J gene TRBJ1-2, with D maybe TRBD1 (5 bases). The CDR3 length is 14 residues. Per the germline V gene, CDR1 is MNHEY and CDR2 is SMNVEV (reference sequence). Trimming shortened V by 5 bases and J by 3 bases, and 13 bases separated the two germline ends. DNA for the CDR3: TGTGCCAGCAGTACGTTCGGGGGGTACTATGGCTACACCTTC. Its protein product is CASSTFGGYYGYTF.

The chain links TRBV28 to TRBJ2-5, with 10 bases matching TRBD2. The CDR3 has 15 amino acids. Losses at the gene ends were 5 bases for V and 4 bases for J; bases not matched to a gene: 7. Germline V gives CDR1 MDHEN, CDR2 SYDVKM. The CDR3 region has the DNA TGTGCCAGCAGTCCCACAGCGGGGGGGGGAGAGACCCAGTACTTC. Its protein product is CASSPTAGGGETQYF.

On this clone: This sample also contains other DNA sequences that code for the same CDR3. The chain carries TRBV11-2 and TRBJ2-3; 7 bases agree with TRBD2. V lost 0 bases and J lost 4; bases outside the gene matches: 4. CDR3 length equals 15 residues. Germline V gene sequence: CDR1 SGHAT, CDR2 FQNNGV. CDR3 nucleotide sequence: TGTGCCAGCAGCTTAGAAGGTGCGGGGGCAGATACGCAGTATTTT. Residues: CASSLEGAGADTQYF.

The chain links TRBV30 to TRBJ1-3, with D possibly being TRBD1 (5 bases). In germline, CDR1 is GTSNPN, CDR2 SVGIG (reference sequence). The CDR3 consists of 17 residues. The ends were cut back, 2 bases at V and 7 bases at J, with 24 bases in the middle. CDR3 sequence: CAWSTHGRGSVGNTIYF. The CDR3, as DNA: TGTGCCTGGAGTACCCACGGTAGGGGATCGGTGGGGAACACCATATATTTT.

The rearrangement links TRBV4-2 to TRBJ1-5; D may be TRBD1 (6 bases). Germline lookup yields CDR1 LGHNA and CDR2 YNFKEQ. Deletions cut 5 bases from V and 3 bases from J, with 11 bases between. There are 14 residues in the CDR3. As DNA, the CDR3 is TGTGCCAGCAGCGAACAGGGCAACAATCAGCCCCAGCATTTT. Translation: CASSEQGNNQPQHF.

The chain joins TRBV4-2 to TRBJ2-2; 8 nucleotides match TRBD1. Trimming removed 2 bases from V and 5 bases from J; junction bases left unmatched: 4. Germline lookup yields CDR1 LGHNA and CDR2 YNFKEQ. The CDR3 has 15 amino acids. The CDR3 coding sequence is TGTGCCAGCAGCCAACAGGGGGCGGGGACCGGGGAGCTGTTTTTT. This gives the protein CASSQQGAGTGELFF.

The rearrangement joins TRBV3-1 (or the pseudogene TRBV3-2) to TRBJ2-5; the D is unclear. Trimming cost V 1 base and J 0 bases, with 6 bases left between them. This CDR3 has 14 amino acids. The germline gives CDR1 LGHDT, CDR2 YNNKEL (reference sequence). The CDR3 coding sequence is TGTGCCAGCAGCCAAGCCAGGAACCAAGAGACCCAGTACTTC. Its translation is CASSQARNQETQYF.

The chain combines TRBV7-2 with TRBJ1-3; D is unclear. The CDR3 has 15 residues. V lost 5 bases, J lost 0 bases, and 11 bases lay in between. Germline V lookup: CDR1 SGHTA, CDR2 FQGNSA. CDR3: CASSPRGGSGNTIYF. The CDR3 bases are TGTGCCAGCAGCCCTCGCGGCGGCTCTGGAAACACCATATATTTT.

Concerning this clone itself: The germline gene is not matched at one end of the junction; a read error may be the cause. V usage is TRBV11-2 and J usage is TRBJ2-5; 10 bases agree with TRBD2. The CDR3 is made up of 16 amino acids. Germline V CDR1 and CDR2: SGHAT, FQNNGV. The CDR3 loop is CVSSLASGGARETQYF. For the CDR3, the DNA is TGTGTCAGCAGCTTAGCGAGCGGGGGGGCTCGGGAGACCCAGTACTTC.

For the CDR3, the DNA is TGTGCCAGCAGTCCCCGGGGGGCTAGTGAGACCCAGTACTTC. It specifies CASSPRGASETQYF. The gene calls are TRBV6-6 and TRBJ2-5; TRBD2 might be the D (7 bases). Germline V gene sequence: CDR1 MNHNY, CDR2 SVGAGI (reference sequence). Trimming shortened V by 5 bases and J by 5 bases, and 15 bases separated the two germline ends. This CDR3 has 14 residues.

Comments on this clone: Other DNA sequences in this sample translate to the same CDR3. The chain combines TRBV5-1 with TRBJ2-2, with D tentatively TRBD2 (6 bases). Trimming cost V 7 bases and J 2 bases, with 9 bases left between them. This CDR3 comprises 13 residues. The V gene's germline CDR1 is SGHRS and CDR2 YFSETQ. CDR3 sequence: CASGTGNTGELFF. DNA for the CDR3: TGCGCCAGCGGGACTGGAAACACCGGGGAGCTGTTTTTT.

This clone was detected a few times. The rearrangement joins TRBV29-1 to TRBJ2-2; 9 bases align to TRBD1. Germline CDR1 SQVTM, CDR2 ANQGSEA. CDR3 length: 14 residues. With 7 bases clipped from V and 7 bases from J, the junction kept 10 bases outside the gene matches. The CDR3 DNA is TGCAGCGGCGGGGACAGGGTCTACGGCGGGGAGCTGTTTTTT. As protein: CSGGDRVYGGELFF.

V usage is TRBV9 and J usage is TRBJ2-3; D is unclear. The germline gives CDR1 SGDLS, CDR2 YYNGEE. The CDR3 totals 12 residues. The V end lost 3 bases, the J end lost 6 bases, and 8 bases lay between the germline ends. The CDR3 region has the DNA TGTGCCAGCAGCGATAGCATCGATACGCAGTATTTT. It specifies CASSDSIDTQYF. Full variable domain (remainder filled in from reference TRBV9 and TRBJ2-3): DSGVTQTPKHLITATGQRVTLRCSPRSGDLSVYWYQQSLDQGLQFLIQYYNGEERAKGNILERFSAQQFPDLHSELNLSSLELGDSALYFCASSDSIDTQYFGPGTRLTVL.